This entry lists 10 T cell receptor beta chains sequenced from one sample in a study of blood T cell repertoires in COVID-19. Method: immunoSEQ multiplex PCR; TCRdb's copy keeps in-frame clones and lacks some. The sample carries roughly 500,000 clones, around 85% recorded once. Sequencing was carried out using peripheral blood. Receptors originate from a human donor in a cohort sampled during active COVID-19.

The chain is built from TRBV19 and TRBJ2-3; 8 bases align to TRBD1. Germline V CDR1 and CDR2: LNHDA, SQIVND (reference sequence). This CDR3 is built from 16 residues. V shed 7 bases, J shed 2 bases, and the junction held 11 bases outside the gene matches. The CDR3 nucleotides are TGTGCCAGTACCCAAAGGACAGGGCCCCTCACAGATACGCAGTATTTT. This translates into CASTQRTGPLTDTQYF.

This chain joins TRBV30 and TRBJ1-2, with TRBD1 as a possible D gene (6 bases). The CDR3 runs to 14 residues. Per the germline V gene, CDR1 is GTSNPN and CDR2 is SVGIG (reference sequence). The germline V and J ends were trimmed by 2 bases and 4 bases, with 14 bases remaining between them. Here the CDR3 reads CAWSQWGLFYGYTF. The CDR3 bases are TGTGCCTGGAGTCAATGGGGGCTTTTCTATGGCTACACCTTC. Together with reference TRBV30 and TRBJ1-2, the CDR3 gives the full variable domain: SQTIHQWPATLVQPVGSPLSLECTVEGTSNPNLYWYRQAAGRGLQLLFYSVGIGQISSEVPQNLSASRPQDRQFILSSKKLLLSDSGFYLCAWSQWGLFYGYTFGSGTRLTVV.

V is TRBV5-8 and J is TRBJ1-5; 7 bases map to TRBD1. Germline V gene data show CDR1 as SGHTS and CDR2 as YDEGEE. This CDR3 comprises 15 residues. The V segment lost 0 bases and the J segment 6 bases; nucleotides outside the gene matches: 6. This CDR3 reads CASSLALTGSQPQHF. DNA of the CDR3: TGTGCCAGCAGCTTGGCTTTGACAGGGAGTCAGCCCCAGCATTTT.

The V and J genes are TRBV5-8 and TRBJ2-2; 7 positions agree with TRBD1. Germline V lookup: CDR1 SGHTS, CDR2 YDEGEE. This CDR3 has 15 residues. With V trimmed by 3 bases and J by 2 bases, 4 bases remained unmatched. The CDR3: CASSYGTVNTGELFF. As DNA, the CDR3 is TGTGCCAGCAGCTACGGGACAGTTAACACCGGGGAGCTGTTTTTT.

This chain connects TRBV19 to TRBJ2-1, with no clear D. This CDR3 spans 15 amino acids. CDR1 is LNHDA and CDR2 is SQIVND in the germline V gene (reference sequence). V lost 3 bases and J 1 base, leaving 10 bases between the germline ends. CDR3 residues: CASSIMQNSYNEQFF. The DNA for the CDR3 is TGTGCCAGTAGTATTATGCAGAATTCCTACAATGAGCAGTTCTTC.

The CDR3 DNA sequence: TGTGCCAGCAGTGAAAACCTAGCGGGAGTGGGGAATGAGCAGTTCTTC. Translated, it gives CASSENLAGVGNEQFF. The rearrangement joins TRBV2 to TRBJ2-1; 10 bases are a match to TRBD2. The ends lost 2 bases at V and 7 bases at J; junction bases unmatched: 8. CDR1 and CDR2 (germline): SNHLY, FYNNEI. This CDR3 is built from 16 residues.

This chain connects TRBV10-3 to TRBJ2-7, with TRBD1 matching 9 bases. The CDR3 has 13 amino acids. V was pared by 10 bases and J by 3 bases, with 7 bases of the junction left unmatched. From germline, CDR1 is ENHRY and CDR2 SYGVKD. The CDR3 DNA reads as TGTGCCACAGGGACAGGGACCGGCTACGAGCAGTACTTC. This encodes CATGTGTGYEQYF.

J is TRBJ2-1 and V is TRBV6-5; D unclear. The CDR3 runs 14 residues. V lost 8 bases to trimming and J lost 0 bases, with 11 bases between them. Per germline, CDR1 MNHEY and CDR2 SVGAGI. Written as DNA, the CDR3 is TGTGCCAGCCGAACGCCCAGCTCCTACAATGAGCAGTTCTTC. Translated: CASRTPSSYNEQFF.

The rearrangement uses TRBV15 and TRBJ2-3, with 11 bases matching TRBD1. The V segment lost 8 bases and the J segment 2 bases; nucleotides outside the gene matches: 12. The CDR3 consists of 17 residues. Germline lookup yields CDR1 LNHNV and CDR2 YYDKDF (reference sequence). The CDR3 region has the DNA TGTGCCACCCTGAGGGGGAAGGACAGGGGGCTCACAGATACGCAGTATTTT. This translates into CATLRGKDRGLTDTQYF.

This chain joins TRBV2 and TRBJ2-6; D uncertain. Germline V gene lookup returns CDR1 SNHLY and CDR2 FYNNEI. The CDR3 sequence is 15 residues long. Trimming took off 4 bases at V and 0 bases at J, with 7 bases between the two ends. The CDR3 region is CASSGPSSGANVLTF. The CDR3 DNA is TGTGCCAGCAGTGGGCCCTCCTCTGGGGCCAACGTCCTGACTTTC.